The TCR beta chain under discussion was sequenced for a study of blood T cell repertoires in COVID-19. The repertoire was sequenced with immunoSEQ multiplex PCR; TCRdb's copy has only in-frame clones and lacks some. In the table there are about 220,000 clones, about 78% of which are singletons. Germline V gene data show CDR1 as SGHTA and CDR2 as FQGNSA. This CDR3 region has 15 residues. V was cut by 4 bases and J by 7 bases, with 19 bases left in between. This rearrangement joins TRBV7-2 to TRBJ1-2; a weak D match, TRBD1 (5 bases). This receptor was obtained from a woman aged 65 to 85 with acute or convalescent COVID-19. The sequenced sample consisted of peripheral blood. CDR3 amino acids: CASSSNLNQGTGYTF. The CDR3 DNA reads as TGTGCCAGCAGCTCAAACCTAAATCAGGGCACTGGCTACACCTTC.